The 5 T cell receptor beta chains reported below all come from one sample, sequenced in a study of blood T cell repertoires in COVID-19. Generated by immunoSEQ multiplex PCR, the TCRdb table keeps only in-frame clones and is missing some. The table includes about 170,000 clones, about four fifths detected once. The sample comprised peripheral blood. All receptors derive from a woman aged 80 or over with COVID-19, enrolled during active disease.

This chain connects TRBV30 to TRBJ2-1; 10 nucleotides line up with TRBD2. Germline values: CDR1 GTSNPN, CDR2 SVGIG (reference sequence). The CDR3 is 17 residues long. The ends lost 0 bases at V and 7 bases at J; junction bases unmatched: 12. CDR3 sequence reads: CAWSVWPTSGAANEQFF. CDR3 bases: TGTGCCTGGAGTGTATGGCCCACTAGCGGGGCGGCAAATGAGCAGTTCTTC. Drawing the rest from reference TRBV30 and TRBJ2-1, the complete variable domain is SQTIHQWPATLVQPVGSPLSLECTVEGTSNPNLYWYRQAAGRGLQLLFYSVGIGQISSEVPQNLSASRPQDRQFILSSKKLLLSDSGFYLCAWSVWPTSGAANEQFFGPGTRLTVL.

The J gene is TRBJ2-2, the V gene TRBV28; possibly TRBD1 for D (6 bases). This CDR3 has 14 amino acids. CDR1 MDHEN and CDR2 SYDVKM come from the germline V gene. The ends were cut back, 6 bases at V and 4 bases at J, with 12 bases in the middle. The CDR3 spells CASRGAGPTGELFF. The CDR3 nucleotides read TGTGCCAGCAGGGGGGCAGGGCCCACCGGGGAGCTGTTTTTT.

The CDR3 here is CASSILTGADGGNQPQHF. The CDR3 bases are TGTGCCAGTAGTATACTTACAGGGGCGGATGGTGGCAATCAGCCCCAGCATTTT. This rearrangement joins TRBV19 to TRBJ1-5; 7 bases map to TRBD1. Germline values: CDR1 LNHDA, CDR2 SQIVND (reference sequence). V shed 2 bases and J 2 bases; nucleotides not matched to a gene: 12. The length of the CDR3 is 18 residues.

The chain combines TRBV10-2 with TRBJ1-3; no clear D. The CDR3 runs 16 residues. Trimming removed 4 bases from V and 0 bases from J, with 13 bases in between. The germline V gene encodes CDR1 WSHSY and CDR2 SAAADI. Here the CDR3 reads CASSGPGVHSGNTIYF. The CDR3 DNA sequence: TGCGCCAGCAGTGGCCCCGGGGTTCACTCTGGAAACACCATATATTTT.

The chain uses TRBV24-1 and TRBJ2-3, with 9 bases matching TRBD2. Germline V gene lookup returns CDR1 KGHDR and CDR2 SFDVKD. The length of the CDR3 is 19 residues. Trimming cost V 4 bases and J 0 bases; bases outside gene matches: 13. CDR3 in amino acids: CATSDPASAGGYSTDTQYF. In nucleotides, the CDR3 is TGTGCCACCAGTGACCCCGCGAGTGCGGGAGGGTACAGCACAGATACGCAGTATTTT.